This TCR beta chain originates from a study of blood T cell repertoires in COVID-19. Germline V gene sequence: CDR1 ENHRY, CDR2 SYGVKD. V gave up 4 bases and J gave up 3 bases; unmatched junction bases: 14. This CDR3 region has 17 residues. In the study's own analysis: It was from reference gene primer amplification that nucleated cell counts were estimated. TCRdb's table, derived via immunoSEQ multiplex PCR, lists solely in-frame clones and lacks some. The DNA gave D and trimming, while V, J and clone size come from that table. The data show about 76,000 clones, 80% to 90% seen once. This chain uses TRBV10-3 with TRBJ2-5; 7 bases are shared with TRBD2. The sample was peripheral blood. The origin of this receptor is a man in his fifties or sixties with COVID-19, enrolled during active disease. The CDR3 nucleotides read TGTGCCATCAGTGGGGGGACGACTAGCAGCAAAAAAGAGACCCAGTACTTC. As protein: CAISGGTTSSKKETQYF.